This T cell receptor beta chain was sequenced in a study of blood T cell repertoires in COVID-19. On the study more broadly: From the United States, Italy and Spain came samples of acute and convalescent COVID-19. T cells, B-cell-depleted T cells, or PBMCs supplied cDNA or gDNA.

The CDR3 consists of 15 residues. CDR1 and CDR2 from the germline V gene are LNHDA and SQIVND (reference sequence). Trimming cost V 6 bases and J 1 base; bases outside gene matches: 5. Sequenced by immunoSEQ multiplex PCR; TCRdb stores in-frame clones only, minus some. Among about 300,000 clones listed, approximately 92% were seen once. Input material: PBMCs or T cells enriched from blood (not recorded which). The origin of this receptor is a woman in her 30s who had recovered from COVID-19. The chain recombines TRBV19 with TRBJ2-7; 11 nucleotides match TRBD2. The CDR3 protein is CASRRLAGGSYEQYF. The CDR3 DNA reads TGTGCCAGTAGACGTCTAGCGGGAGGTTCCTACGAGCAGTACTTC.